The sequence of this TCR beta chain was determined in a study of response to subunit inactivated influenza vaccine. Findings and caveats of the study: Authors proposed each seasonal influenza vaccination draws in few new T cells.

This clonotype has more than one count but fewer than ten. Its antigen remains unknown. MiXCR was run by TCRdb on the RT-PCR reads, yielding one entry per CDR3 protein. The data hold 530,000 or so distinct CDR3 sequences, with around 11% observed a single time. Germline V gene lookup returns CDR1 LNHDA and CDR2 SQIVND (reference sequence). V was pared by 5 bases and J by 5 bases, with 15 bases between. The CDR3 consists of 14 residues. J is TRBJ1-1 and V is TRBV19; weak D call: TRBD1 (6 bases). Material: PBMCs from blood, obtained on the day of vaccination. This TCR derives from a man aged 45-65 years who received an inactivated influenza vaccine. CDR3 sequence: CASSAQGLGTEAFF. The CDR3 DNA reads as TGTGCCAGTAGTGCACAGGGCCTTGGGACTGAAGCTTTCTTT.